Each of the 5 T cell receptor beta chains below was sequenced from the same sample in a study of blood T cell repertoires in COVID-19. Only in-frame clones appear in the TCRdb table, and some are missing; sequencing was by immunoSEQ multiplex PCR. The sample records around 300,000 clones, about 85% being singletons. The sequenced material came from PBMCs or T cells enriched from blood (not recorded which). The receptors come from a woman between 45 and 65 years old who had recovered from COVID-19.

The chain links TRBV7-2 to TRBJ1-5; TRBD1 matches at 7 bases. There are 13 residues in the CDR3. V gave up 5 bases and J gave up 7 bases; unmatched junction bases: 5. Germline V lookup: CDR1 SGHTA, CDR2 FQGNSA. The CDR3 nucleotides are TGTGCCAGCAGCCTAAGACAGGGCCAGCCCCAGCATTTT. It codes for CASSLRQGQPQHF.

V is TRBV11-2 and J is TRBJ2-7; 9 bases are a match to TRBD2. Germline trimming cut 0 bases from V and 7 bases from J; bases unmatched to any gene: 7. Germline V gene sequence: CDR1 SGHAT, CDR2 FQNNGV. The CDR3 is made up of 15 amino acids. This CDR3 reads CASSLEASGIGEQYF. CDR3 DNA: TGTGCCAGCAGCTTAGAGGCTAGCGGGATCGGTGAGCAGTACTTC. Filled out from reference TRBV11-2 and TRBJ2-7, the complete variable domain reads EAGVAQSPRYKIIEKRQSVAFWCNPISGHATLYWYQQILGQGPKLLIQFQNNGVVDDSQLPKDRFSAERLKGVDSTLKIQPAKLEDSAVYLCASSLEASGIGEQYFGPGTRLTVT.

As to this clone: Additional DNA sequences in this sample encode the identical CDR3. The CDR3 DNA reads TGTGCCAGCAGCTTCCTAGCGGGGGGCTACGAGCAGTACTTC. Its protein product is CASSFLAGGYEQYF. The rearrangement joins TRBV7-2 to TRBJ2-7; TRBD2 agrees at 11 bases. CDR1 is SGHTA and CDR2 is FQGNSA in the germline V gene. The trim removed 3 bases at V and 3 bases at J, leaving 1 base unmatched. This CDR3 has 14 amino acids.

The rearrangement links TRBV14 to TRBJ1-2; D is unresolved. Germline lookup yields CDR1 SGHDN and CDR2 FVKESK. Trimming removed 2 bases from V and 3 bases from J, with 7 bases in between. This CDR3 has 13 residues. CDR3 nucleotides: TGTGCCAGCAGCCAATACCGGGACTATGGCTACACCTTC. It codes for CASSQYRDYGYTF. The variable domain in full, completed from reference TRBV14 and TRBJ1-2, reads EAGVTQFPSHSVIEKGQTVTLRCDPISGHDNLYWYRRVMGKEIKFLLHFVKESKQDESGMPNNRFLAERTGGTYSTLKVQPAELEDSGVYFCASSQYRDYGYTFGSGTRLTVV.

The chain recombines TRBV11-3 with TRBJ2-1, with TRBD2 matching over 12 bases. The J segment lost 9 bases and the V segment lost 4 bases, leaving 7 bases of the junction unmatched. This CDR3 has 15 residues. Germline CDR1 reads SGHNT; CDR2 reads YENEEA. The CDR3: CASSYASGRVSEQFF. As DNA, the CDR3 is TGTGCCAGCAGCTACGCTAGCGGGAGGGTTAGTGAGCAGTTCTTC.